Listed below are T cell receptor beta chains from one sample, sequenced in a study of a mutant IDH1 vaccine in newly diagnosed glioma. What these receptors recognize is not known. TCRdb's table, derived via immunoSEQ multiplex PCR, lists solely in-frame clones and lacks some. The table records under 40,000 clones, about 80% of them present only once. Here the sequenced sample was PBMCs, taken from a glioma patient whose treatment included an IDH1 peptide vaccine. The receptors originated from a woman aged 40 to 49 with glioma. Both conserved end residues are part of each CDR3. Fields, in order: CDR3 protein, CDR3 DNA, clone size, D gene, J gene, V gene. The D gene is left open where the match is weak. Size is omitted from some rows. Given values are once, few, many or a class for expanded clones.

CASSSQEGTQYF	TGTGCCAGCAGTTCCCAAGAGGGGACCCAGTACTTC	-	-	TRBJ2-5	TRBV6-5
CAKGPNSGNTIYF	TGTGCCAAAGGACCGAACTCTGGAAACACCATATATTTT	few	-	TRBJ1-3	TRBV7-9
CASSGTGGKETQYF	TGTGCCAGCAGTGGGACGGGGGGGAAAGAGACCCAGTACTTC	-	TRBD2	TRBJ2-5	TRBV25-1
CASSVFSGANNEQFF	TGTGCCAGCAGCGTTTTTAGCGGAGCTAACAATGAGCAGTTCTTC	-	-	TRBJ2-1	TRBV9
CASSLLAGGPNEQFF	TGTGCCAGCAGCCTACTAGCGGGGGGCCCTAATGAGCAGTTCTTC	once	TRBD2	TRBJ2-1	TRBV7-9
CASSVTSQTYEQYF	TGTGCCAGCTCAGTTACGTCCCAGACCTACGAGCAGTACTTC	-	-	TRBJ2-7	TRBV18
CASTPNRGAVQYF	TGTGCCAGCACTCCGAATCGTGGTGCGGTGCAGTATTTT	-	-	TRBJ2-3	TRBV6-5
CASSLFLVGGEQYF	TGCGCCAGCAGCTTGTTTTTGGTGGGAGGGGAGCAGTACTTC	-	TRBD2	TRBJ2-7	TRBV5-1
CASSKGQPLDTF	TGTGCCAGCAGCAAAGGACAGCCACTGGACACCTTC	-	-	TRBJ1-2	TRBV7-2
CASSVEGGGGNYGYTF	TGTGCCAGCAGCGTAGAGGGGGGCGGAGGGAACTATGGCTACACCTTC	-	-	TRBJ1-2	TRBV9
CASSLRTENEKLFF	TGTGCCAGCAGCTTGCGGACAGAAAATGAAAAACTGTTTTTT	-	-	TRBJ1-4	TRBV7-9
CAWSYGAVMNTEAFF	TGTGCCTGGAGTTATGGGGCAGTTATGAACACTGAAGCTTTCTTT	few	-	TRBJ1-1	TRBV30
CAFPSTGEGFGGKLFF	TGTGCCTTCCCGTCCACAGGGGAGGGGTTCGGGGGAAAACTGTTTTTT	-	TRBD1	TRBJ1-4	TRBV30
CASSPTTDPYGYTF	TGTGCCAGCAGCCCGACAACCGACCCTTATGGCTACACCTTC	-	-	TRBJ1-2	TRBV5-4
CSASSGVISYEQYF	TGCAGCGCCTCGAGCGGGGTTATATCCTACGAGCAGTACTTC	-	TRBD2	TRBJ2-7	TRBV29-1
CASSLGPGRLDGYTF	TGCGCCAGCAGCTTGGGCCCCGGGAGACTCGATGGCTACACCTTC	-	-	TRBJ1-2	TRBV5-1
CASSLDGRGQETQYF	TGCGCCAGCAGCTTGGATGGGCGGGGGCAAGAGACCCAGTACTTC	-	TRBD2	TRBJ2-5	TRBV5-1
CASKTGYNEKLFF	TGTGCCAGTAAGACAGGGTATAATGAAAAACTGTTTTTT	-	TRBD1	TRBJ1-4	TRBV2
CASSPTSRSGYGYTF	TGTGCCAGCAGTCCAACCTCGAGGAGTGGCTATGGCTACACCTTC	-	-	TRBJ1-2	TRBV27
CASSQLTGGLYEQYF	TGCGCCAGCAGCCAATTAACGGGGGGGCTCTACGAGCAGTACTTC	-	TRBD2	TRBJ2-7	TRBV4-3
CASSQDGGENTEAFF	TGCGCCAGCAGCCAAGATGGGGGGGAGAACACTGAAGCTTTCTTT	-	-	TRBJ1-1	TRBV4-3
CASSFTDSGNTIYF	TGCGCCAGCAGCTTCACAGACTCTGGAAACACCATATATTTT	-	-	TRBJ1-3	TRBV5-1
CASSPVGLNTGELFF	TGTGCCAGCTCTCCCGTGGGATTGAACACCGGGGAGCTGTTTTTT	-	-	TRBJ2-2	TRBV6-6
CASSLAGQPQHF	TGTGCCAGCAGCCTCGCGGGGCAGCCCCAGCATTTT	-	-	TRBJ1-5	TRBV6-1
CSARDTGGYTF	TGCAGTGCCCGGGACACCGGGGGCTACACCTTC	-	-	TRBJ1-2	TRBV20-1
CAWSVGASGGSDTQYF	TGTGCCTGGAGTGTAGGGGCTAGCGGGGGTTCAGATACGCAGTATTTT	-	TRBD2	TRBJ2-3	TRBV30